Listed here is a single TCR beta chain. This CDR3 is 12 amino acids long. V was shortened by 7 bases and J by 10 bases, with 11 bases between the two germline ends. Germline CDR1 SEHNR, CDR2 FQNEAQ (reference sequence). RNA was extracted with the RNeasy kit, and a quantity of about 0.45 to 1 ug was reverse transcribed using random hexamers. The authors amplified TCR beta CDR3 across 54 Vbeta and 13 Jbeta using immunoSEQ multiplex PCR. TCRdb used MiXCR to reprocess the immunoSEQ multiplex PCR reads, holding one entry per CDR3 protein. The repertoire holds about 400,000 distinct CDR3 sequences, with about 85% as singletons. Sequencing targeted TCR beta in T cells from blood (CD8+ and CD4+). These data belong to a study of CD8 T cells in Susac syndrome.

Sequencing used CD8+ T cells from PBMCs. The chain is built from TRBV7-9 and TRBJ1-6, with TRBD1 as a possible D gene (6 bases). The TCR originated in a human donor with multiple sclerosis. The CDR3 spells CASTLGASPLHF. The CDR3 DNA reads as TGTGCCAGCACCCTGGGGGCATCACCCCTCCACTTT. Based on the CDR3 plus reference TRBV7-9 and TRBJ1-6, the full variable domain is DTGVSQNPRHKITKRGQNVTFRCDPISEHNRLYWYRQTLGQGPEFLTYFQNEAQLEKSRLLSDRFSAERPKGSFSTLEIQRTEQGDSAMYLCASTLGASPLHFGNGTRLTVT.